The subject of this entry is one T cell receptor (beta chain). Antigen: not known. A CD45RO/CCR7/CD25/CD127/CD95/CD27 panel sorted naive, central memory, regulatory and stem cell-like memory CD4+ cells. This record comes from a study of beta chain features in type 1 diabetes. Study-wide results and limits: PCR might show a preference for shorter templates, equally across patients and controls. Reduced insertions and increased deletions marked VDJ junctions in type 1 diabetes patients. Cells that show high TCR expression could be over-represented by cDNA sequencing. Shorter TCRB CDR3s, moderately but significantly so, marked every one of the four CD4+ subsets in Type 1 diabetes patients.

The CDR3 consists of 17 residues. CDR1 and CDR2 (germline): SEHNR, FQNEAQ (reference sequence). The ends were cut back, 5 bases at V and 0 bases at J, with 17 bases in the middle. Expressed TCRB transcripts got sequenced, as all isolated RNA was reverse transcribed. Generated by immunoSEQ multiplex PCR, the TCRdb table keeps only in-frame clones and is missing some. This sample has 200,000 to 300,000 clones, with 11% to 15% found just once. The sequencing input was naive CD4+ T cells from blood. V is TRBV7-9 and J is TRBJ2-1; no definite D call. This sequence was found in a young man with type 1 diabetes. The DNA for the CDR3 is TGTGCCAGCAGCCGTTGGTCCGCTCTAAGCTCCTACAATGAGCAGTTCTTC. The encoded protein is CASSRWSALSSYNEQFF.